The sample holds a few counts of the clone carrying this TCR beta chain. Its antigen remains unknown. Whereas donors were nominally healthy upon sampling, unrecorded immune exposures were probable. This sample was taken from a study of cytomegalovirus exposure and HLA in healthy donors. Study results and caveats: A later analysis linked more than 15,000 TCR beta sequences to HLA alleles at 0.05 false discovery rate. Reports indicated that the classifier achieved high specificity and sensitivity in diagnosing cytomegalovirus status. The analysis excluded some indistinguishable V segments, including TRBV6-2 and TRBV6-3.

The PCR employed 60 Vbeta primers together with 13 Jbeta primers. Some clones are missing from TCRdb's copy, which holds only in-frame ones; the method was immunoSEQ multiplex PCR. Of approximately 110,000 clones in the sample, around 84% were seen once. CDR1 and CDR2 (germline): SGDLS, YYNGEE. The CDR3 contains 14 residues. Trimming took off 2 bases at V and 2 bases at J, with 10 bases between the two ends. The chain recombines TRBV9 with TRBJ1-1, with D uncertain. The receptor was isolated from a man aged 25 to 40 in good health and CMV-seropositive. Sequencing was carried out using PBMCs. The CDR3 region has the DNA TGTGCCAGCAGCGTGAGGAGGGAAAACACTGAAGCTTTCTTT. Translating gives CASSVRRENTEAFF.